A selection of T cell receptor beta chains follows, all from one sample in a study of T cells in Graves' hyperthyroidism and ophthalmopathy. TCRdb processed the multiplex PCR reads anew with MiXCR; each CDR3 protein has one entry. This sample yields a few hundred thousand distinct CDR3 sequences, of which roughly 18% are seen a single time; roughly two fifths belongs to the top ten. The sequenced sample consisted of blood. These receptors were taken from a man younger than 30 with Graves' ophthalmopathy. Both conserved end residues are part of each CDR3. A D gene is named only where the DNA matches it firmly. A clone size is listed for some rows: how often the clone was seen (once, few, many), or a class if it is expanded.

clone size	V gene	J gene	D gene	CDR3 DNA	CDR3 protein
few	TRBV12-3/TRBV12-4	TRBJ2-2	-	TGTGCCACCAGGGGGGGAAGGGGCACCGGGGAGCTGTTTTTT	CATRGGRGTGELFF
few	TRBV19	TRBJ2-3	-	TGTGCCAGTACCTATTTGCTGGGAGCAGATACGCAGTATTTT	CASTYLLGADTQYF
few	TRBV2	TRBJ1-2	-	TGTGCCAGCATGGACGGAAGGGAGGACTATGGCTACACCTTC	CASMDGREDYGYTF
many	TRBV7-8	TRBJ1-1	TRBD1	TGTGCCAGCAGCTTAGGGACAGGGACCACTGAAGCTTTCTTT	CASSLGTGTTEAFF
-	TRBV28	TRBJ1-2	-	TGTGCCAGCACGACTCAGGGGCCGCCCTATGGCTACACCTTC	CASTTQGPPYGYTF
many	TRBV5-1	TRBJ1-6	-	TGCGCCAGCAGATGGGAGACAGTGGGGTCACCCCTCCACTTT	CASRWETVGSPLHF
few	TRBV7-9	TRBJ1-2	-	TGTGCCAGCAAGGAAGGGCTTAGCTATGGCTACACCTTC	CASKEGLSYGYTF
few	TRBV4-1	TRBJ2-5	-	TGCGCCAGCAGCCAAATTGCGCAGTTTAGGGAGACCCAGTACTTC	CASSQIAQFRETQYF
few	TRBV5-1	TRBJ1-1	TRBD1	TGCGCCAGCAGCCTCCCGACAGGGGAAGTGAACACTGAAGCTTTCTTT	CASSLPTGEVNTEAFF
-	TRBV10-2	TRBJ2-7	-	TGCGCCAGCAGTGCCGGTCAGGGCTATCGGGACCTTAGTTACGAGCAGTACTTC	CASSAGQGYRDLSYEQYF
-	TRBV10-3	TRBJ1-3	-	TGTGCCATCACCGAAGGACATACCACCATATATTTT	CAITEGHTTIYF
many	TRBV28	TRBJ1-2	TRBD1	TGTGCCAGCAGTTCGAGTCCCGGGACAGGCCTAGGGGGCTACACCTTC	CASSSSPGTGLGGYTF
-	TRBV5-1	TRBJ1-4	TRBD1	TGCGCCAGCAGCCTCACCGGGACAGGGGCGGCTAATGAAAAACTGTTTTTT	CASSLTGTGAANEKLFF
many	TRBV7-7	TRBJ2-5	-	TGTGCCAGCAGCTTCGGACAGAAGTACGAGACCCAGTACTTC	CASSFGQKYETQYF
-	TRBV7-2	TRBJ2-6	-	TGTGCCAGCAGCTTTATAAGCTCTGGGGCCAACGTCCTGACTTTC	CASSFISSGANVLTF
few	TRBV19	TRBJ1-5	-	TGTGCCAGTAGTACCCTAGTTGACAGCAATCAGCCCCAGCATTTT	CASSTLVDSNQPQHF
many	TRBV28	TRBJ2-5	TRBD2	TGTGCCAGCAGTACCGGACTAGCGGGCTTCCAAGAGACCCAGTACTTC	CASSTGLAGFQETQYF
-	TRBV10-1	TRBJ1-4	-	TGCGCCAGCAGTGAGTCGATGGGGGGAGAACTGTTTTTT	CASSESMGGELFF
few	TRBV7-6	TRBJ1-4	TRBD1	TGTGCCAGCAGCTTAGGTGGAGGGGGCAACGAAAAACTGTTTTTT	CASSLGGGGNEKLFF
-	TRBV29-1	TRBJ1-1	TRBD1	TGCAGCGTGCTAGGGGGCGGCACTGAAGCTTTCTTT	CSVLGGGTEAFF
many	TRBV5-1	TRBJ2-7	-	TGCGCCAGCAGCTTGGGACACAGGGACGAGCAGTACTTC	CASSLGHRDEQYF
many	TRBV7-9	TRBJ2-1	TRBD1	TGTGCCAGCAGCCCACGGACAGGGAGCTCCTACAATGAGCAGTTCTTC	CASSPRTGSSYNEQFF
many	TRBV9	TRBJ1-6	-	TGTGCCAGCAGCTTAACACAGGAGAATTCACCCCTCCACTTT	CASSLTQENSPLHF
-	TRBV2	TRBJ1-1	TRBD1	TGTGCCACCACCCGGGACAGGGGGCTTGAAGCTTTCTTT	CATTRDRGLEAFF
many	TRBV28	TRBJ2-7	-	TGTGCCAGCAGCCCCGCCGGAGAGCAGTACTTC	CASSPAGEQYF
-	TRBV5-8	TRBJ1-3	-	TGTGCCAGCAGCTCCTTACCGGACAGCCCTGGAAACACCATATATTTT	CASSSLPDSPGNTIYF